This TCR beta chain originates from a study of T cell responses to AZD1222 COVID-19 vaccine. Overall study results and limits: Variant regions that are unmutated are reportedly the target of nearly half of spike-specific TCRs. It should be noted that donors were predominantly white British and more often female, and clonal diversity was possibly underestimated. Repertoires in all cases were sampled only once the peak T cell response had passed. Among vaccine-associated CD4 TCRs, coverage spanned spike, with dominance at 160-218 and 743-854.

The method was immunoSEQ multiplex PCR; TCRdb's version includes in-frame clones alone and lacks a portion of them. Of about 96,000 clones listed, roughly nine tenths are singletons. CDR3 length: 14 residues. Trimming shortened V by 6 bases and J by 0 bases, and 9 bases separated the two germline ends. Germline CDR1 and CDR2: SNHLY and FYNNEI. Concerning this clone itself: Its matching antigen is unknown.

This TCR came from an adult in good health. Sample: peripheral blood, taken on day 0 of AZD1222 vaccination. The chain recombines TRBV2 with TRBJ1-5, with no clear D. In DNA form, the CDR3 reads TGTGCCAGCAGCGGACTGAATAGCAATCAGCCCCAGCATTTT. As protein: CASSGLNSNQPQHF.